Sequencing of this T cell receptor (beta chain) was carried out in a study of CD4 and CD8 cells across lung adenocarcinoma regions. MiXCR was run by TCRdb on the PCR reads, yielding one entry per CDR3 protein. The repertoire has some 5,300 distinct CDR3 sequences, about 50% of them found once; the top ten carry 15% to 20%. The patients had localized lung adenocarcinoma, a non-small cell subtype. The germline V gene encodes CDR1 SGHVS and CDR2 FNYEAQ. This CDR3 comprises 15 residues. Specimen: CD4+ T cells from the margin of a lung tumor. The origin of this receptor is a male donor with lung adenocarcinoma. The CD4 and CD8 labels of this study may be unreliable. The V gene is TRBV7-6, the J gene TRBJ2-1; TRBD2 aligns across 10 bases. Near its end, the DNA agrees better with TRBJ2-7, so the J call may be wrong. The CDR3 protein is CASSFRLAGSYEQYF. In nucleotides, the CDR3 is TGTGCCAGCAGCTTTAGACTAGCGGGCTCCTACGAGCAGTACTTC.